Detailed here is one T cell receptor beta chain. Its antigen remains undetermined. No base qualities exist here, and no much larger clone lies one base off it. This record comes from a study of identifying expanded T cells in peripheral blood (dated by TCRdb to 2018 to 2020). In the study overall: Separate aliquots of the same genomic DNA pool were sequenced to produce technical replicates, and four replicates were compared in pairs.

The immunoSEQ Assay, which relies on bias-controlled multiplex PCR amplification of genomic DNA, was used to profile TCRbeta CDR3 regions. For the original study's pipeline: To quantify the absolute abundance of each unique TCRbeta CDR3 region, the sequences were collapsed and filtered. Differential abundance was assessed using a binomial (Fisher-equivalent) model and a beta-binomial model in which time-dependent variance fitted from healthy donors was added. Clones with fewer than 5 combined templates were removed, and a clone was called differentially abundant if the clone's Benjamini-Hochberg FDR was below 0.01. Using the form v = (b*log(k)+a)^2, the beta-binomial variance was modeled as a function of the total template count across the two samples. TCRdb retrieved this table from immuneACCESS and kept in-frame rearrangements only. Not all clones are present; in checked studies, unresolved V genes account for under half, and no reason is known for the remainder. From that table come the V and J calls and clone size; the DNA was used to work out D and trimming. This sample has 91,000 or so clones in its table, and roughly 90% of those were observed once. Of the sample, roughly 3.8% is held by the ten largest clones.

Results the study describes overall, beyond this receptor: The beta-binomial model significantly reduced the number of clones called differentially abundant and the false-positive rate across all healthy-donor time intervals. The authors expected that biological variance in healthy repertoires might rise further over much longer intervals, such as months to years. The binomial model flagged about 1.1 differentially abundant clones between technical replicates but 15 to 17 over around two weeks and 18 to 20 over approximately 4 weeks. Across all healthy donors, variance in clone template counts between approximately 2-week samples was found to increase significantly with total template count.

V has 6 bases trimmed and J has 3 bases trimmed; junction bases matching no gene number 5. Reading the germline V gene gives CDR1 SNHLY and CDR2 FYNNEI. The CDR3 covers 15 residues, taking in both the cysteine and the phenylalanine. Solely the CDR3 DNA is kept, with 45 bases framed from the first base. No immune events such as infections were documented for the healthy donors during the collection period. To calibrate time-dependent variance in a beta-binomial model of T-cell clone differential abundance, blood repertoires from healthy donors were used as a training cohort. The training cohort included 10 or so healthy donors, of whom 3 were female and 7 were male. An age range of roughly 25 to 65 years, with an average of 43 years, was recorded for the donors. Whole blood from each healthy donor was obtained from a commercial supplier and was collected at three time points roughly 13 days apart. For immunosequencing, genomic DNA was extracted from unsorted whole blood.

This receptor was identified in a person aged 18 to 70 in good health. The sequencing input was blood. The chain is assembled from TRBV2 and TRBJ2-7; the central 13 bases match TRBD2. This receptor carries the CDR3 CASRDGLAGVYEQYF. The nucleotide sequence reads as follows: TGTGCCAGCAGAGATGGACTAGCGGGGGTCTACGAGCAGTACTTC.